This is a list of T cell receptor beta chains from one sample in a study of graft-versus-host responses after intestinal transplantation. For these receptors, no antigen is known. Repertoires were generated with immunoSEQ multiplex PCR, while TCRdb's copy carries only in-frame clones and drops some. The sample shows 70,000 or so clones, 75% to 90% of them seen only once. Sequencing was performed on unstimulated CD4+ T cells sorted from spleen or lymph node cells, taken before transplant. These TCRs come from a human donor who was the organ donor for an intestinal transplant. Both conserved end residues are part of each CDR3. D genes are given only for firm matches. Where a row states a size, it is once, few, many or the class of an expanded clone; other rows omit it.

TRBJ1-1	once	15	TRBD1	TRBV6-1	TGTGCCAGCAGTGGACAGACAGGGCCGAACACTGAAGCTTTCTTT	CASSGQTGPNTEAFF
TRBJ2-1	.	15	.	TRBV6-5	TGTGCCAGCAGTTACACCACGGGTGGGCCGGGAGAGCAGTTCTTC	CASSYTTGGPGEQFF
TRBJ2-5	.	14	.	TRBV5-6	TGTGCCAGCAGCCCCGGGACAACTGAAGAGACCCAGTACTTC	CASSPGTTEETQYF
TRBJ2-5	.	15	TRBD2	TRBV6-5	TGTGCCAGCAGCAACCTAGCGGGGGTACAAGAGACCCAGTACTTC	CASSNLAGVQETQYF
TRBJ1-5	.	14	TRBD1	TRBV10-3	TGTGCCATCAGCGACGGGACAGGGTGGGAGCCCCAGCATTTT	CAISDGTGWEPQHF
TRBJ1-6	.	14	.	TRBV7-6	TGTGCCAGCAGCCGCGAGGCCTATAATTCACCCCTCCACTTT	CASSREAYNSPLHF
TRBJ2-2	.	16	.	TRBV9	TGTGCCAGCAGCGTAGGGATAGGGGTCATCACCGGGGAGCTGTTTTTT	CASSVGIGVITGELFF
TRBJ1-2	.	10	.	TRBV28	TGTGCCACCCGGGACTATGGCTACACCTTC	CATRDYGYTF
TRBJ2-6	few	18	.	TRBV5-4	TGTGCCAGCAGCTCGACTAGGTCGGGTTACTCTGGGGCCAACGTCCTGACTTTC	CASSSTRSGYSGANVLTF
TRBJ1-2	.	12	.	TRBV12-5	TGTGCTAGTGCCCCCGCACAGGGCGACTACACCTTC	CASAPAQGDYTF
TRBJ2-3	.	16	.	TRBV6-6	TGTGCCAGCAGCCCCGTGGGCGGGGATAGCACAGATACGCAGTATTTT	CASSPVGGDSTDTQYF
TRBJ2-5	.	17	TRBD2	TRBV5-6	TGTGCCAGCAGCTTGGCCGGACTAGGGCGGGGTGGGGAGACCCAGTACTTC	CASSLAGLGRGGETQYF
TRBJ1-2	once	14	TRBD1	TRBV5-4	TGTGCCAGCAGCTCCGGACAGGGAAACTATGGCTACACCTTC	CASSSGQGNYGYTF
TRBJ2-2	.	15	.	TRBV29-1	TGCAGCGTCGGACAGGGTGGGGGGGACGCCGGGGAGCTGTTTTTT	CSVGQGGGDAGELFF
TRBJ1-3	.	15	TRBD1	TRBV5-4	TGTGCCAGCAGCCAGAACGGACAGGGGGGAAACACCATATATTTT	CASSQNGQGGNTIYF
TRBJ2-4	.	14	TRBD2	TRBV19	TGTGCCAGTAGTCGGGGGGGGGCCAAAAACATTCAGTACTTC	CASSRGGAKNIQYF
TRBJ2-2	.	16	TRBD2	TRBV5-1	TGCGCCAGCAGCTTAGTAGCGGGGGGTAACACCGGGGAGCTGTTTTTT	CASSLVAGGNTGELFF
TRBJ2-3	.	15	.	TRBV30	TGTGCCTGGGGACTTCAAGCGGGTTTCACAGATACGCAGTATTTT	CAWGLQAGFTDTQYF
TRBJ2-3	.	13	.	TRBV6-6	TGTGCCAGCAGACCCGGGGGCACAGATACGCAGTATTTT	CASRPGGTDTQYF
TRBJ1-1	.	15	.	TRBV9	TGTGCCAGCAGCCCAGATCCACATGTGAACACTGAAGCTTTCTTT	CASSPDPHVNTEAFF
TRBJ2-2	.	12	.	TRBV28	TGTGCCAGCAAGGGGGAGGGCGGGGAGCTGTTTTTT	CASKGEGGELFF
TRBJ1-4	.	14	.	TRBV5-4	TGTGCCAGCAGCCGAGGACAGACGGATGAAAAACTGTTTTTT	CASSRGQTDEKLFF
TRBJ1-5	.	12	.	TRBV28	TGTGCCAGCACTCGGGGAAATCAGCCCCAGCATTTT	CASTRGNQPQHF
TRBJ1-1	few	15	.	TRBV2	TGTGCCAGCAGTGAAGCGCTTCGGGTAAACACTGAAGCTTTCTTT	CASSEALRVNTEAFF
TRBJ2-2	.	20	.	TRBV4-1	TGCGCCAGCAGCCAAGGTCGCTGGGCTAGCGACTTTTCGAACACCGGGGAGCTGTTTTTT	CASSQGRWASDFSNTGELFF